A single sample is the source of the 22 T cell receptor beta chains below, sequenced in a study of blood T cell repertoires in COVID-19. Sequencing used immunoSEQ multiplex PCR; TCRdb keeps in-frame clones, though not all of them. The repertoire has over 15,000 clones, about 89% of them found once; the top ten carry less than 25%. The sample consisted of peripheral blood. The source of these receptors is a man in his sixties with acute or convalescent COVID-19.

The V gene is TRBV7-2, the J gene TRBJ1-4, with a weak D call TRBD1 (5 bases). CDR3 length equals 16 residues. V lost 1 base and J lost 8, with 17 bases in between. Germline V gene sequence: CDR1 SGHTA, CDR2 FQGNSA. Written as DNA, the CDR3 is TGTGCCAGCAGCTTAGGCGTCGGTGGGGGAGGGGAAAAACTGTTTTTT. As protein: CASSLGVGGGGEKLFF.

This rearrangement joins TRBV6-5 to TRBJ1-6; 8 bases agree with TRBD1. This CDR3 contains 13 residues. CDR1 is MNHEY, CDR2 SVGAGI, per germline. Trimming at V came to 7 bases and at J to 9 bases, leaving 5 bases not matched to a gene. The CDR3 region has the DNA TGTGCCAGCACATTGACAGGGGTTTCACCCCTCCACTTT. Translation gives CASTLTGVSPLHF.

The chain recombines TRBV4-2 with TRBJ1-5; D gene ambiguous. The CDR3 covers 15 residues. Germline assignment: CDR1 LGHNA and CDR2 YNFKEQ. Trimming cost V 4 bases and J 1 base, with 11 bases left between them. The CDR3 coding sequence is TGTGCCAGCAGCCCCGGCCCAGGCAGCAATCAGCCCCAGCATTTT. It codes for CASSPGPGSNQPQHF.

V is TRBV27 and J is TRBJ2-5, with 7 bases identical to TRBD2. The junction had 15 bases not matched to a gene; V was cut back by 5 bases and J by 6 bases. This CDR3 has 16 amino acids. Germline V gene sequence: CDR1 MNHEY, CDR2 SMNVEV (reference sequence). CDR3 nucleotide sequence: TGTGCCAGCAGTGGGCCCGCGGGGGATGGAAGAAAGACCCAGTACTTC. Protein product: CASSGPAGDGRKTQYF.

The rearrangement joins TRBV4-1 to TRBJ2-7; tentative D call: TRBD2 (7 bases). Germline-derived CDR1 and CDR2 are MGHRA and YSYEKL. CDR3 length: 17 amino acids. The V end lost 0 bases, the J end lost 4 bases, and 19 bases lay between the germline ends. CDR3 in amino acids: CASSQESTRGGHYEQYF. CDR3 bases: TGCGCCAGCAGCCAAGAGTCGACCAGGGGAGGGCATTACGAGCAGTACTTC.

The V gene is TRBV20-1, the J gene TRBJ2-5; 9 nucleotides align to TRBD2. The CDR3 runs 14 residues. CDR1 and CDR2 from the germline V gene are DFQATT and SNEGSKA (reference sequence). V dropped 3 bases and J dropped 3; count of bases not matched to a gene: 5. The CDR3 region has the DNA TGCAGTGCTAGTTACGGCGGGGGGGAAGAGACCCAGTACTTC. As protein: CSASYGGGEETQYF.

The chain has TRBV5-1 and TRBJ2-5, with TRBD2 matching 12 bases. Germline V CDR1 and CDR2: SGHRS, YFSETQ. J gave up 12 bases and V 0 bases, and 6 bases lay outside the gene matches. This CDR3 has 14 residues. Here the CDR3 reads CASSLDASSGGEYF. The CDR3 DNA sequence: TGCGCCAGCAGCTTGGACGCCTCTAGCGGGGGGGAGTACTTC.

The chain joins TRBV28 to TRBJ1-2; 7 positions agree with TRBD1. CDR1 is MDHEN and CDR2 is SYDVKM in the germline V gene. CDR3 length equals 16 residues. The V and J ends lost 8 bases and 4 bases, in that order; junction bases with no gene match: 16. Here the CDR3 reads CASFRHRWAGGYGYTF. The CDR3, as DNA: TGTGCCAGCTTCCGACATAGGTGGGCAGGGGGCTATGGCTACACCTTC.

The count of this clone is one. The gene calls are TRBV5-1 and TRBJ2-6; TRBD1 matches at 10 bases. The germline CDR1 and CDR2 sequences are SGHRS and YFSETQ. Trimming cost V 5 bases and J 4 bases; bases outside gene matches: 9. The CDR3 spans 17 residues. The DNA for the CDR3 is TGCGCCAGCAGAACGGGACAGGGGTGGGACGGGGCCAACGTCCTGACTTTC. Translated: CASRTGQGWDGANVLTF.

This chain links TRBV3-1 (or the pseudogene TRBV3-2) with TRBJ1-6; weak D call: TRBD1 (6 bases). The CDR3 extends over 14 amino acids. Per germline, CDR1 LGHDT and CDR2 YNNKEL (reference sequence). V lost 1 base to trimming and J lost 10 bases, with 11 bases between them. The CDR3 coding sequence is TGTGCCAGCAGCCAAGGAAACAGGGAATCACCCCTCCACTTT. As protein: CASSQGNRESPLHF.

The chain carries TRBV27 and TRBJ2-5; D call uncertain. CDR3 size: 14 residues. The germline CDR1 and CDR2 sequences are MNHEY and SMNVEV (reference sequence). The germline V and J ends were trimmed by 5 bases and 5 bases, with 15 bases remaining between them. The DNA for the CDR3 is TGTGCCAGCAGTCCCGCTGCGGCAGTGGAGACCCAGTACTTC. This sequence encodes CASSPAAAVETQYF.

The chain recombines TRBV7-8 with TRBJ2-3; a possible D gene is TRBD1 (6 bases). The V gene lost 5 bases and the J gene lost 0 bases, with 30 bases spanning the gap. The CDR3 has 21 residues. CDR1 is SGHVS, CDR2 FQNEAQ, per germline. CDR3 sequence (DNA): TGTGCCAGCAGCCAGGTTCGCCCGGTCTCCCGGGACACCTATAGCACAGATACGCAGTATTTT. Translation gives CASSQVRPVSRDTYSTDTQYF.

The CDR3 DNA reads TGTGCCACCAGTGATTTTGGTGGTGGGGACTACACAGATACGCAGTATTTT. Protein product: CATSDFGGGDYTDTQYF. The chain carries TRBV24-1 and TRBJ2-3; TRBD2 matches at 7 bases. Germline CDR1 KGHDR, CDR2 SFDVKD. This CDR3 region has 17 residues. J lost 2 bases, V lost 1 base, and 8 bases had no gene match.

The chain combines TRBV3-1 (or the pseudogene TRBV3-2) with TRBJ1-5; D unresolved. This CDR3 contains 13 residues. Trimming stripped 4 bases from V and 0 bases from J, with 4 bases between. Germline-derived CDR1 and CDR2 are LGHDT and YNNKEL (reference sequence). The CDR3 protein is CASSLLSNQPQHF. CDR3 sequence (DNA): TGTGCCAGCAGCCTCCTTAGCAATCAGCCCCAGCATTTT.

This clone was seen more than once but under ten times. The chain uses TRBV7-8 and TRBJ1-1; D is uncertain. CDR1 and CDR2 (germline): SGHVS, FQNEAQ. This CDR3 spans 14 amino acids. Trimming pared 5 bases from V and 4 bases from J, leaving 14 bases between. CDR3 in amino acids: CASSLRGRRTEAFF. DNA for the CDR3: TGTGCCAGCAGCCTCCGAGGGCGTCGCACTGAAGCTTTCTTT.

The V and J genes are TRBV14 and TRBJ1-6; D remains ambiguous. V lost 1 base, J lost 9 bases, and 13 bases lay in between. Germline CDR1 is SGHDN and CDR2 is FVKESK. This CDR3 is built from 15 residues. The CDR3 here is CASSQVAALRSPLHF. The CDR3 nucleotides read TGTGCCAGCAGCCAAGTTGCGGCTCTGCGTTCACCCCTCCACTTT.

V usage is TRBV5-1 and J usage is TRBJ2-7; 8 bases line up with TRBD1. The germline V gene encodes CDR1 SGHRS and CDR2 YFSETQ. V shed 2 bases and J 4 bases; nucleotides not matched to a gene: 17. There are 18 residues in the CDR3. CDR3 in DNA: TGCGCCAGCAGCTTATGGACAGGGTCATCACATCTCCCATACGAGCAGTACTTC. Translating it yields CASSLWTGSSHLPYEQYF. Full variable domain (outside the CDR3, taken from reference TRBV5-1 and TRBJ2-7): KAGVTQTPRYLIKTRGQQVTLSCSPISGHRSVSWYQQTPGQGLQFLFEYFSETQRNKGNFPGRFSGRQFSNSRSEMNVSTLELGDSALYLCASSLWTGSSHLPYEQYFGPGTRLTVT.

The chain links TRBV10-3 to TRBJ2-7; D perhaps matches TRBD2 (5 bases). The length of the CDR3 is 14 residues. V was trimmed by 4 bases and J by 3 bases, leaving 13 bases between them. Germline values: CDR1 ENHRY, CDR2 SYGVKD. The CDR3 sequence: CAISGETSLYEQYF. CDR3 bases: TGTGCCATCAGTGGGGAAACTAGTCTCTACGAGCAGTACTTC.

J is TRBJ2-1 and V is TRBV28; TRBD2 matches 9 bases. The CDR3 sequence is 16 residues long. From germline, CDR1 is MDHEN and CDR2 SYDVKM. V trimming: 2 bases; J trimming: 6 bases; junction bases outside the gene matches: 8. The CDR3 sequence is CASSLILAGIANEQFF. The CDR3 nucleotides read TGTGCCAGCAGTTTAATCCTAGCGGGGATAGCCAATGAGCAGTTCTTC.

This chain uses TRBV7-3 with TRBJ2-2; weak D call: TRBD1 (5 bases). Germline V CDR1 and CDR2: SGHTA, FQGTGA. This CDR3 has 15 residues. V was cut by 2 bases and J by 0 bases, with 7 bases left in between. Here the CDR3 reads CASSLQGANTGELFF. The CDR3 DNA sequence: TGTGCCAGCAGCTTACAGGGCGCGAACACCGGGGAGCTGTTTTTT.

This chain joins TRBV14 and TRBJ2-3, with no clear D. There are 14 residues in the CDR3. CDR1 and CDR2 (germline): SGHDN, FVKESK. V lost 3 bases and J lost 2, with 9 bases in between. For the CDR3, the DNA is TGTGCCAGCAGCCAGAGGCGGAACACAGATACGCAGTATTTT. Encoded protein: CASSQRRNTDTQYF.

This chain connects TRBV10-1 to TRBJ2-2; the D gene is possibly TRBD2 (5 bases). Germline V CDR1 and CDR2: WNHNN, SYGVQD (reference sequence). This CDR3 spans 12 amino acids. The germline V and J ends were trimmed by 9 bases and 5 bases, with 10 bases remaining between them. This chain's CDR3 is CASGESTGELFF. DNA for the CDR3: TGCGCCAGTGGGGAGTCTACCGGGGAGCTGTTTTTT.